One sample yielded the 15 T cell receptor beta chains listed below, sequenced in a study of OX40 agonist ivuxolimab in advanced cancers. Here immunoSEQ multiplex PCR was the method, and the copy in TCRdb shows in-frame clones only, minus some. The sample has over 60,000 clones; approximately 80% are singletons. The sample was CD4+ or CD8+ T cells sorted from blood, taken in a trial of the OX40 agonist ivuxolimab. These receptors originate from an adult with an advanced solid tumor such as melanoma, head and neck, liver or kidney cancer.

This clone was counted only a few times. This chain links TRBV9 with TRBJ2-3; D perhaps matches TRBD2 (6 bases). The CDR3 runs to 14 residues. The V end lost 4 bases, the J end lost 4 bases, and 13 bases lay between the germline ends. Germline V gene sequence: CDR1 SGDLS, CDR2 YYNGEE. Here the CDR3 DNA reads TGTGCCAGCAGCTACTGGACGGGAGCAGATACGCAGTATTTT. It translates to CASSYWTGADTQYF.

In this sample, this clone turned up once. The gene calls are TRBV5-1 and TRBJ2-1, with unresolved D. Germline-derived CDR1 and CDR2 are SGHRS and YFSETQ. This CDR3 spans 15 amino acids. V lost 4 bases and J 0 bases, leaving 11 bases between the germline ends. CDR3 residues: CASSPEVVSYNEQFF. CDR3 in DNA: TGCGCCAGCAGCCCCGAAGTGGTCTCCTACAATGAGCAGTTCTTC.

J is TRBJ1-2 and V is TRBV4-2; D perhaps matches TRBD1 (6 bases). V was shortened by 0 bases and J by 2 bases, with 10 bases between the two germline ends. CDR1 LGHNA and CDR2 YNFKEQ come from the germline V gene. The CDR3 contains 15 residues. CDR3 sequence: CASSQETGRNYGYTF. CDR3 in DNA: TGTGCCAGCAGCCAAGAGACAGGTCGGAACTATGGCTACACCTTC.

V gene TRBV2 combines with J gene TRBJ2-1, with 8 bases identical to TRBD2. Per germline, CDR1 SNHLY and CDR2 FYNNEI. V lost 3 bases to trimming and J lost 16 bases; unmatched junction nucleotides: 8. This CDR3 contains 12 residues. CDR3 DNA sequence: TGTGCCAGCAGTGATCCCGGGACTAGTAGTTTCTTC. It encodes CASSDPGTSSFF.

This chain joins TRBV5-4 and TRBJ1-1; 8 bases are shared with TRBD1. Germline-derived CDR1 and CDR2 are SGHNT and YYREEE (reference sequence). The CDR3 is 15 residues long. V shed 4 bases, J shed 4 bases, and the junction held 9 bases outside the gene matches. Here the CDR3 DNA reads TGTGCCAGCAGCCTGCTCGGACAGGGTGGCACTGAAGCTTTCTTT. This encodes CASSLLGQGGTEAFF.

This chain joins TRBV15 and TRBJ1-3; D gene unclear. Trimming removed 4 bases at V and 2 bases at J, with 18 bases between. CDR1 and CDR2 (germline): LNHNV, YYDKDF (reference sequence). The CDR3 length is 17 residues. CDR3 protein: CATSNLRVDRTGNTIYF. In DNA, the CDR3 is TGTGCCACCAGCAATTTGCGGGTAGACCGAACTGGAAACACCATATATTTT.

V gene TRBV18 combines with J gene TRBJ2-2; 8 nucleotides match TRBD1. V shed 3 bases and J 0 bases; nucleotides not matched to a gene: 6. Looked up from germline, CDR1 is KGHSH and CDR2 is LQKENI. The CDR3 runs to 17 residues. CDR3 amino acids: CASSPPGQVSNTGELFF. In DNA form, the CDR3 reads TGTGCCAGCTCACCCCCGGGACAGGTATCGAACACCGGGGAGCTGTTTTTT.

The genes are TRBV25-1 and TRBJ1-2; TRBD1 agrees at 7 bases. Trimming at V came to 3 bases and at J to 2 bases, leaving 9 bases not matched to a gene. Germline V gives CDR1 MGHDK, CDR2 SYGVNS. The CDR3 is made up of 16 amino acids. CDR3 in amino acids: CASSEWWTGQNYGYTF. CDR3 coding DNA: TGTGCCAGCAGTGAGTGGTGGACAGGCCAAAACTATGGCTACACCTTC.

V is TRBV6-5 and J is TRBJ2-7, with D maybe TRBD2 (6 bases). The V and J ends lost 2 bases and 5 bases respectively, with 19 bases between them. CDR3 length: 16 amino acids. Looked up from germline, CDR1 is MNHEY and CDR2 is SVGAGI. CDR3: CASSYLGGRDRDEQYF. The CDR3 coding sequence is TGTGCCAGCAGTTACCTCGGAGGGCGGGACCGGGACGAGCAGTACTTC.

This chain links TRBV7-6 with TRBJ1-5; the D gene is possibly TRBD1 (6 bases). The CDR3 consists of 14 residues. Trimming took off 1 base at V and 7 bases at J, with 11 bases between the two ends. CDR1 is SGHVS and CDR2 is FNYEAQ in the germline V gene. The CDR3 region is CASSLGGAGQPQHF. The CDR3 nucleotides read TGTGCCAGCAGCTTAGGGGGGGCTGGACAGCCCCAGCATTTT.

V gene TRBV25-1 combines with J gene TRBJ2-1; D is possibly TRBD2 (6 bases). The CDR3 spans 14 residues. The germline CDR1 and CDR2 sequences are MGHDK and SYGVNS. V dropped 8 bases and J dropped 4 bases, with 15 bases sitting between them. CDR3 nucleotide sequence: TGTGCCAGCCAGCCTCGGGAGAATTACAATGAGCAGTTCTTC. Encoded protein: CASQPRENYNEQFF. The full variable domain, rest sourced from reference TRBV25-1 and TRBJ2-1, is EADIYQTPRYLVIGTGKKITLECSQTMGHDKMYWYQQDPGMELHLIHYSYGVNSTEKGDLSSESTVSRIRTEHFPLTLESARPSHTSQYLCASQPRENYNEQFFGPGTRLTVL.

This chain's CDR3 is CASSQGAGGVYGYTF. The DNA for the CDR3 is TGTGCCAGCAGCCAAGGCGCAGGGGGCGTATATGGCTACACCTTC. This rearrangement joins TRBV4-2 to TRBJ1-2; 8 bases agree with TRBD1. Germline V gene lookup returns CDR1 LGHNA and CDR2 YNFKEQ. This CDR3 contains 15 residues. Germline trimming cut 1 base from V and 5 bases from J; bases unmatched to any gene: 6.

V usage is TRBV23-1 and J usage is TRBJ2-7; tentatively, D is TRBD2 (5 bases). TRBV23-1 is an open reading frame, and its role is uncertain. V shed 3 bases and J shed 4 bases, with 16 bases lying between them. This CDR3 comprises 15 residues. The CDR3 DNA reads TGCGCCAGCAGTCATCGCGGGTTAAGTGGTTACGAGCAGTACGTC. This gives the protein CASSHRGLSGYEQYV.

The rearrangement links TRBV5-4 to TRBJ2-3, with TRBD1 identical over 9 bases. CDR3 length: 14 residues. CDR1 SGHNT and CDR2 YYREEE come from the germline V gene (reference sequence). V shed 4 bases, J shed 1 base, and the junction held 1 base outside the gene matches. The CDR3 protein is CASSHRGRTDTQYF. The CDR3 region has the DNA TGTGCCAGCAGCCACAGGGGGCGCACAGATACGCAGTATTTT.

This chain joins TRBV11-2 and TRBJ1-2; D is possibly TRBD1 (6 bases). V lost 5 bases and J 4 bases, leaving 14 bases between the germline ends. The CDR3 is made up of 14 amino acids. Germline V CDR1 and CDR2: SGHAT, FQNNGV. The CDR3 region has the DNA TGTGCCAGCAGCGAGTATGGGGGCATCTATGGCTACACCTTC. Its translation is CASSEYGGIYGYTF.